This TCR beta chain was identified in a study of shared clonotypes between healthy human individuals. Turning to the study itself: The cohort had two women and a few men, ages 18 to 49. Study outcomes and limitations: The expectation was that sequencing depth would affect clonotype sharing among donors. Generally, naive subsets (rather than memory subsets) showed larger estimated richness.

Measured with immunoSEQ multiplex PCR; TCRdb has only the in-frame clones, and not every one. In the table there are over 2 million clones, 85% to 95% of which are singletons. To note about this clone: Its specificity is unknown.

CDR3 length: 13 residues. V was cut by 2 bases and J by 1 base, with 6 bases left in between. Germline loops: CDR1 SGDLS, CDR2 YYNGEE. The chain combines TRBV9 with TRBJ1-1; D unresolved. Sequencing was performed on naive CD4+ T cells sorted from blood. Subset: CD45RA+ positively selected. This TCR was recovered from a man aged 18 to 29 in good health. CDR3 DNA sequence: TGTGCCAGCAGCGTCAACAGGAACACTGAAGCTTTCTTT. Its protein product is CASSVNRNTEAFF.